The 21 T cell receptor beta chains in this list originate from one sample, sequenced in a study of memory CD4+ T cells and cytomegalovirus serostatus. Libraries were prepared by immunoSEQ multiplex PCR; TCRdb keeps only in-frame clonotypes and omits some of them. The table has tens of thousands of clones, roughly 82% seen once. Single viable CD3+CD4+CD8-CD45RO+ cells were sorted as the memory CD4+ T cells. Material for sequencing was memory CD4+ T cells from blood. All receptors come from an adult in good health and CMV-seronegative.

This clone was counted only a few times. The chain is built from TRBV7-8 and TRBJ2-7, with D unresolved. The CDR3 contains 12 residues. The V gene lost 7 bases and the J gene lost 6 bases, with 13 bases spanning the gap. Germline V CDR1 and CDR2: SGHVS, FQNEAQ. The CDR3 DNA sequence: TGTGCCAGCACCCCGTCTTGGGGCGAGCAGTACTTC. It codes for CASTPSWGEQYF. The full variable domain, in which reference TRBV7-8 and TRBJ2-7 provide the parts outside the CDR3, is GAGVSQSPRYKVAKRGQDVALRCDPISGHVSLFWYQQALGQGPEFLTYFQNEAQLDKSGLPSDRFFAERPEGSVSTLKIQRTQQEDSAVYLCASTPSWGEQYFGPGTRLTVT.

The chain carries TRBV7-9 and TRBJ1-6; the match to TRBD1 covers 7 bases. The CDR3 extends over 13 amino acids. The germline V gene has CDR1 SEHNR and CDR2 FQNEAQ (reference sequence). The trim removed 5 bases at V and 13 bases at J, leaving 8 bases unmatched. CDR3 amino acids: CASSLRQGGPLHF. CDR3 in DNA: TGTGCCAGCAGCCTTCGACAGGGTGGGCCCCTCCACTTT.

The CDR3 sequence: CASSPPGVAKNIQYF. In DNA form, the CDR3 reads TGTGCCAGCTCACCCCCCGGGGTGGCCAAAAACATTCAGTACTTC. This chain connects TRBV18 to TRBJ2-4, with D tentatively TRBD2 (5 bases). The germline V gene encodes CDR1 KGHSH and CDR2 LQKENI. The CDR3 length is 15 residues. V was cut by 3 bases and J by 1 base, with 10 bases left in between.

This sequence joins TRBV4-2 and TRBJ1-2, with a weak D call TRBD1 (5 bases). Germline V lookup: CDR1 LGHNA, CDR2 YNFKEQ. The CDR3 loop spans 14 amino acids. V was cut by 1 base and J by 3 bases, with 9 bases left in between. The DNA of the CDR3 is TGTGCCAGCAGCCAAGTCAGAGGGGACTATGGCTACACCTTC. It encodes CASSQVRGDYGYTF.

The table lists this clone with a count of one. The J gene is TRBJ2-1, the V gene TRBV4-3; 8 bases line up with TRBD1. Germline trimming cut 3 bases from V and 9 bases from J; bases unmatched to any gene: 4. This CDR3 contains 13 residues. Germline-derived CDR1 and CDR2 are LGHNA and YSLEER. The CDR3 reads CASSQQQGVEQFF. CDR3 DNA sequence: TGCGCCAGCAGCCAGCAACAGGGGGTTGAGCAGTTCTTC.

This clone occurred a few times. This sample includes further DNA sequences coding for the same CDR3. CDR3 in DNA: TGCAGCGTTGAAGGGGTAGGAGAGACCCAGTACTTC. Its protein is CSVEGVGETQYF. The chain employs TRBV29-1 and TRBJ2-5, with no clear D. The CDR3 has 12 residues. V shed 1 base and J shed 4 bases, with 7 bases lying between them. Germline assignment: CDR1 SQVTM and CDR2 ANQGSEA.

V is TRBV2 and J is TRBJ2-3, with D possibly matching TRBD2 (6 bases). Deletions cut 11 bases from V and 0 bases from J, with 12 bases between. The CDR3 spans 13 residues. Germline V gives CDR1 SNHLY, CDR2 FYNNEI. CDR3 bases: TGTGCCGGGGGGATACTAAGCACAGATACGCAGTATTTT. Residues: CAGGILSTDTQYF.

This rearrangement joins TRBV19 to TRBJ1-6; D is unresolved. V was clipped by 1 base and J by 7 bases, with 11 bases between them. The CDR3 is made up of 15 amino acids. In germline, CDR1 is LNHDA, CDR2 SQIVND (reference sequence). This chain's CDR3 is CASSIVAAPNSPLHF. CDR3 nucleotide sequence: TGTGCCAGTAGTATAGTGGCAGCCCCAAATTCACCCCTCCACTTT. The complete variable domain, with remaining parts taken from reference TRBV19 and TRBJ1-6, reads DGGITQSPKYLFRKEGQNVTLSCEQNLNHDAMYWYRQDPGQGLRLIYYSQIVNDFQKGDIAEGYSVSREKKESFPLTVTSAQKNPTAFYLCASSIVAAPNSPLHFGNGTRLTVT.

The chain recombines TRBV10-3 with TRBJ2-7; 11 nucleotides agree with TRBD1. Germline V CDR1 and CDR2: ENHRY, SYGVKD. This CDR3 has 14 residues. J gave up 6 bases and V 10 bases, and 11 bases lay outside the gene matches. This chain's CDR3 is CASNSGTGGGEQYF. The CDR3 nucleotides are TGTGCCAGCAATTCCGGGACAGGGGGTGGCGAGCAGTACTTC.

The genes are TRBV27 and TRBJ2-3, with 9 bases matching TRBD1. The CDR3 loop spans 13 amino acids. Germline loops: CDR1 MNHEY, CDR2 SMNVEV (reference sequence). The trim removed 10 bases at V and 5 bases at J, leaving 7 bases unmatched. The chain's CDR3 is CATSDRGGDTQYF. The CDR3 coding sequence is TGTGCCACTTCGGACAGGGGAGGAGATACGCAGTATTTT.

The V call is TRBV6-5, the J call TRBJ2-5, with D possibly being TRBD2 (5 bases). The CDR3 consists of 13 residues. Per the germline V gene, CDR1 is MNHEY and CDR2 is SVGAGI. V dropped 7 bases and J dropped 0 bases, with 9 bases sitting between them. The CDR3 DNA follows: TGTGCCAGCAAGCGGCAGTACCAAGAGACCCAGTACTTC. Its translation is CASKRQYQETQYF.

The chain joins TRBV7-2 to TRBJ2-7; D not resolved. Germline-derived CDR1 and CDR2 are SGHTA and FQGNSA. The CDR3 is 13 residues long. The germline V and J ends were trimmed by 3 bases and 0 bases, with 6 bases remaining between them. The CDR3 bases are TGTGCCAGCAGCTTGGGCCGCTCCTACGAGCAGTACTTC. It yields the protein CASSLGRSYEQYF.

This rearrangement joins TRBV5-1 to TRBJ1-3; D unclear. Trimming left V 4 bases short and J 0 bases short, with 11 bases between. The CDR3 is 15 amino acids. In germline, CDR1 is SGHRS, CDR2 YFSETQ. CDR3 DNA sequence: TGCGCCAGCAGCATCGACGGAACCTCTGGAAACACCATATATTTT. This codes for CASSIDGTSGNTIYF.

The J gene is TRBJ1-1, the V gene TRBV19; weak D call: TRBD1 (6 bases). Trimming pared 6 bases from V and 1 base from J, leaving 12 bases between. CDR3 size: 14 residues. Germline V gene sequence: CDR1 LNHDA, CDR2 SQIVND (reference sequence). CDR3 nucleotides: TGTGCCAGTAGGCCGGGACATGAGAACACTGAAGCTTTCTTT. As protein: CASRPGHENTEAFF.

V is TRBV6-1 and J is TRBJ1-2, with D unclear. CDR1 and CDR2 from the germline V gene are MNHNS and SASEGT. The CDR3 contains 14 residues. V lost 2 bases and J 1 base, leaving 8 bases between the germline ends. The CDR3, as DNA: TGTGCCAGCAGTGAAACGCCCAGTAACTATGGCTACACCTTC. It encodes CASSETPSNYGYTF.

The rearrangement links TRBV2 to TRBJ2-3, with TRBD2 identical over 9 bases. From germline, CDR1 is SNHLY and CDR2 FYNNEI. There are 16 residues in the CDR3. The V segment lost 6 bases and the J segment 2 bases; nucleotides outside the gene matches: 9. CDR3 DNA: TGTGCCAGCAGGCCACTTGGCGGGGGGGCCACAGATACGCAGTATTTT. The encoded protein is CASRPLGGGATDTQYF.

The V gene is TRBV6-5, the J gene TRBJ1-2; D uncertain. There are 14 residues in the CDR3. V was cut by 7 bases and J by 0 bases, with 12 bases left in between. CDR1 and CDR2 (germline): MNHEY, SVGAGI. The CDR3: CASTPMGANYGYTF. CDR3 sequence (DNA): TGTGCCAGCACCCCGATGGGTGCTAACTATGGCTACACCTTC.

The genes are TRBV5-1 and TRBJ2-2, with a tentative D call TRBD1 (5 bases). The V end lost 0 bases, the J end lost 6 bases, and 21 bases lay between the germline ends. The CDR3 is 18 amino acids. The germline V gene has CDR1 SGHRS and CDR2 YFSETQ. CDR3 in amino acids: CASSLVVPRTHYSGELFF. The CDR3 nucleotides are TGCGCCAGCAGCTTGGTAGTCCCCCGGACACATTATTCCGGGGAGCTGTTTTTT.

The chain employs TRBV15 and TRBJ2-5; D is possibly TRBD2 (7 bases). V lost 6 bases to trimming and J lost 1 base, with 15 bases between them. This CDR3 is built from 15 residues. Germline-derived CDR1 and CDR2 are LNHNV and YYDKDF (reference sequence). CDR3 sequence (DNA): TGTGCCACCAGGGGTGGGGGGGGCCCCCAAGAGACCCAGTACTTC. Translation gives CATRGGGGPQETQYF.

This chain joins TRBV18 and TRBJ1-2, with D perhaps TRBD1 (5 bases). This CDR3 comprises 14 residues. V lost 3 bases and J lost 7, with 15 bases in between. Germline loops: CDR1 KGHSH, CDR2 LQKENI. The CDR3 DNA follows: TGTGCCAGCTCACCCCTATCAGGGAATTTTGGCTACACCTTC. This codes for CASSPLSGNFGYTF.

V is TRBV11-2 and J is TRBJ1-2; 8 bases are a match to TRBD1. V shed 4 bases, J shed 4 bases, and the junction held 14 bases outside the gene matches. The CDR3 loop spans 17 amino acids. The V gene's germline CDR1 is SGHAT and CDR2 FQNNGV. The CDR3 protein is CASSSDPTGVLAYGYTF. CDR3 coding DNA: TGTGCCAGCAGCTCAGACCCGACAGGGGTACTTGCCTATGGCTACACCTTC. Based on the CDR3 plus reference TRBV11-2 and TRBJ1-2, the full variable domain is EAGVAQSPRYKIIEKRQSVAFWCNPISGHATLYWYQQILGQGPKLLIQFQNNGVVDDSQLPKDRFSAERLKGVDSTLKIQPAKLEDSAVYLCASSSDPTGVLAYGYTFGSGTRLTVV.